The clone carrying this TCR beta chain appeared many times. Germline V gene sequence: CDR1 LNHDA, CDR2 SQIVND (reference sequence). The CDR3 is 16 amino acids. Trimming removed 4 bases at V and 0 bases at J, with 15 bases between. Time point described: persistent/refractory GD, antithyroid drugs over 5 years with positive TRAb. RNA from PBMCs was the source of the TCR library. The data originate from a study of regulatory T cells in long-lasting Graves disease. According to the study, TCR beta libraries were built with iRepertoire HTBI primers and CDR3-region Arm-PCR. Each CDR3 protein gets one entry after TCRdb re-called the multiplex PCR reads with MiXCR. Found here are about 470,000 distinct CDR3 sequences, roughly 21% of them singletons; the top ten hold roughly 7%.

The source is a female donor with Graves disease. The sample was peripheral blood mononuclear cells (PBMCs), taken when the disease was refractory, from a patient treated with antithyroid drugs. V usage is TRBV19 and J usage is TRBJ1-1; perhaps TRBD1 as D (6 bases). The CDR3 sequence: CASSNTAGAVNTEAFF. CDR3 sequence (DNA): TGTGCCAGTAGTAATACCGCAGGGGCGGTGAACACTGAAGCTTTCTTT.